The 24 T cell receptor beta chains below were found in one sample sequenced in a study of human T cells and chemical hapten exposure. TCRdb fed the RACE reads into MiXCR, producing one record per CDR3 protein. Of tens of thousands of distinct CDR3 sequences in the sample, roughly 8.6% are singletons; the top ten hold around 1.4%. Time point specified: healthy volunteer bleed at 6 weeks. The total RNA was obtained from whole blood that was not fractionated. Material for sequencing was whole blood. The receptors originated from a male donor in good health. Some clones in this sample may be carry-over from other donors' samples.

With regard to this clonotype: Germline and junction disagree at one end, which may indicate a read error. The J gene is TRBJ2-7, the V gene TRBV5-1; TRBD2 aligns across 9 bases. Germline CDR1 SGHRS, CDR2 YFSETQ. The CDR3 extends over 16 amino acids. The CDR3 protein is CASSSPGGGRAYELYF. In DNA form, the CDR3 reads TGCGCCAGCAGCTCCCCCGGGGGCGGGAGGGCCTACGAGCTGTACTTC.

This clonotype was counted ten times or more. This chain connects TRBV6-5 to TRBJ2-1; D may match TRBD1 or TRBD2 (5 bases each). CDR3 length: 17 amino acids. The V gene lost 0 bases and the J gene lost 3 bases, with 15 bases spanning the gap. Looked up from germline, CDR1 is MNHEY and CDR2 is SVGAGI. The CDR3 loop reads CASSYSRKGPLYNEQFF. CDR3 bases: TGTGCCAGCAGTTACTCGCGTAAGGGACCCCTCTACAATGAGCAGTTCTTC.

This clonotype occurred a few times. The rearrangement joins TRBV3-1 to TRBJ2-1; no definite D call. This CDR3 is 12 amino acids long. Germline V gene lookup returns CDR1 LGHDT and CDR2 YNNKEL (reference sequence). V was shortened by 5 bases and J by 9 bases, with 11 bases between the two germline ends. The CDR3 region is CASSKGAGEQFF. The CDR3 nucleotides are TGTGCCAGCAGCAAAGGCGCCGGTGAGCAGTTCTTC.

The chain is built from TRBV29-1 and TRBJ2-7; D tentatively fits TRBD1 or TRBD2 (5 bases each). Between the trimmed V and J ends, which lost 0 bases and 0 bases, there was a span of 9 bases. From germline, CDR1 is SQVTM and CDR2 ANQGSEA. The CDR3 has 14 amino acids. The CDR3: CSVEDTGPSYEQYF. The CDR3 bases are TGCAGCGTTGAAGACACGGGGCCCTCCTACGAGCAGTACTTC.

In its sample, this clonotype was seen a few times. The chain combines TRBV25-1 with TRBJ2-7; D may be TRBD2 (6 bases). Per germline, CDR1 MGHDK and CDR2 SYGVNS. This CDR3 is built from 13 residues. Deletions cut 7 bases from V and 1 base from J, with 11 bases between. In DNA form, the CDR3 reads TGTGCCAGCACCCCGGCGGGGTCCTACGAGCAGTACTTC. This gives the protein CASTPAGSYEQYF.

This clonotype was detected many times. The chain recombines TRBV10-3 with TRBJ1-1, with 7 bases aligning to TRBD1. Unmatched junction bases numbered 2, after V lost 3 bases and J lost 7 bases. Germline V gene data show CDR1 as ENHRY and CDR2 as SYGVKD. This CDR3 contains 12 residues. The CDR3 protein is CAISDWTGEAFF. As DNA, the CDR3 is TGTGCCATCAGTGACTGGACAGGTGAAGCTTTCTTT.

The table lists this clonotype with a few counts. The genes are TRBV10-1 and TRBJ2-1; 8 nucleotides agree with TRBD1. The CDR3 is 12 amino acids. V shed 5 bases and J 8 bases; nucleotides not matched to a gene: 2. Germline V lookup: CDR1 WNHNN, CDR2 SYGVQD (reference sequence). The CDR3 loop is CASSQQGDEQFF. The CDR3 coding sequence is TGCGCCAGCAGTCAACAGGGGGATGAGCAGTTCTTC.

The gene calls are TRBV6-5 and TRBJ2-2; TRBD1 might be the D (5 bases). This CDR3 contains 14 residues. CDR1 and CDR2 (germline): MNHEY, SVGAGI. Trimming pared 1 base from V and 6 bases from J, leaving 9 bases between. The CDR3 DNA reads TGTGCCAGCAGTTACTTTAAGGGGTCCGGGGAGCTGTTTTTT. This sequence encodes CASSYFKGSGELFF.

The rearrangement joins TRBV14 to TRBJ2-1, with D perhaps matching TRBD2 (6 bases). The CDR3 is 12 amino acids. The ends were cut back, 5 bases at V and 10 bases at J, with 12 bases in the middle. The germline V gene encodes CDR1 SGHDN and CDR2 FVKESK. The CDR3 bases are TGTGCCAGCAGCTACGGGAGCATAGAGCAGTTCTTC. Encoded protein: CASSYGSIEQFF.

The chain employs TRBV5-1 and TRBJ1-1; perhaps TRBD1 as D (6 bases). The germline gives CDR1 SGHRS, CDR2 YFSETQ. This CDR3 contains 14 residues. The germline V and J ends were trimmed by 5 bases and 9 bases, with 20 bases remaining between them. The CDR3 protein is CASSTDRPYSKAFF. In DNA form, the CDR3 reads TGCGCCAGCAGTACCGACAGGCCTTACTCAAAAGCTTTCTTT.

The chain joins TRBV5-1 to TRBJ1-2, with 9 bases that match TRBD1. After removal of 5 bases from V and 2 bases from J, the junction contained 13 bases not matched to a gene. Germline assignment: CDR1 SGHRS and CDR2 YFSETQ. This CDR3 spans 17 amino acids. The CDR3 DNA follows: TGCGCCAGCAGTCCTCGACCGGGACAGGGCTACAACTATGGCTACACCTTC. Protein: CASSPRPGQGYNYGYTF.

A few counts support this clonotype. This chain connects TRBV4-3 to TRBJ2-3, with 8 bases that match TRBD1. CDR1 and CDR2 from the germline V gene are LGHNA and YSLEER. This CDR3 is 16 amino acids long. V shed 4 bases, J shed 1 base, and the junction held 7 bases outside the gene matches. The CDR3 DNA reads as TGCGCCAGCAGCCCAGGGGGCCGCACGGGCACAGATACGCAGTATTTT. Translating it yields CASSPGGRTGTDTQYF.

Only a few counts were recorded for this clonotype. This chain uses TRBV18 with TRBJ1-1; the match to TRBD1 covers 7 bases. Losses at the gene ends were 3 bases for V and 6 bases for J; bases not matched to a gene: 13. The germline V gene encodes CDR1 KGHSH and CDR2 LQKENI. The CDR3 totals 16 residues. The DNA for the CDR3 is TGTGCCAGCTCACCCGAGTTAAACAGGGGATTAGCTGAAGCTTTCTTT. Protein: CASSPELNRGLAEAFF.

Worth noting for this clonotype: One end of the junction varies from germline; a read error may be responsible. The genes are TRBV2 and TRBJ2-3; 8 bases align to TRBD1. Germline V gene sequence: CDR1 SNHLY, CDR2 FYNNEI. The CDR3 covers 13 residues. CDR3 DNA sequence: TGTGCCAGCAGTCAAGCCCGGGACAGGCTTGTAGATTTT. Translation gives CASSQARDRLVDF.

This clonotype was counted at least ten times. The chain has TRBV12-3 or TRBV12-4 and TRBJ1-6; TRBD1 is a possible D gene (5 bases). Trimming stripped 1 base from V and 5 bases from J, with 6 bases between. The CDR3 covers 14 residues. As DNA, the CDR3 is TGTGCCAGCAGTTTAGTGGACAATAATTCACCCCTCCACTTT. Residues: CASSLVDNNSPLHF.

The CDR3 region has the DNA TGCGCCAGCAGCTTGACAGGAGGAGAAAAACTGTTTTTT. It codes for CASSLTGGEKLFF. The chain combines TRBV5-1 with TRBJ1-4, with D perhaps TRBD1 (5 bases). The CDR3 runs to 13 residues. The germline CDR1 and CDR2 sequences are SGHRS and YFSETQ. V was trimmed by 1 base and J by 8 bases, leaving 9 bases between them.

This clonotype showed up just a few times. The chain combines TRBV12-5 with TRBJ1-4, with D unresolved. Trimming took off 0 bases at V and 10 bases at J, with 6 bases between the two ends. This CDR3 spans 12 amino acids. Germline V lookup: CDR1 LGHNT, CDR2 FRNRAP. CDR3 nucleotides: TGTGCTAGTGGTTTGGTACGGGGAAAACTGTTTTTT. Encoded protein: CASGLVRGKLFF.

This clonotype was detected only a few times. The chain links TRBV7-3 to TRBJ2-2; TRBD2 matches at 7 bases. The J segment lost 5 bases and the V segment lost 5 bases, leaving 14 bases of the junction unmatched. The CDR3 covers 17 residues. The germline V gene encodes CDR1 SGHTA and CDR2 FQGTGA. The CDR3 sequence: CASSGGGTGMWTGELFF. CDR3 bases: TGTGCCAGCAGCGGGGGGGGTACAGGAATGTGGACCGGGGAGCTGTTTTTT.

J is TRBJ2-3 and V is TRBV5-6; D call uncertain. Trimming took off 5 bases at V and 2 bases at J, with 15 bases between the two ends. The CDR3 spans 15 residues. The germline CDR1 and CDR2 sequences are SGHDT and YYEEEE. The CDR3 loop reads CASSWSGDNTDTQYF. The CDR3 nucleotides read TGTGCCAGCAGTTGGTCTGGCGATAACACAGATACGCAGTATTTT.

This rearrangement joins TRBV5-6 to TRBJ1-5, with D uncertain. This CDR3 has 20 amino acids. The V end was cut by 1 base, the J end by 2 bases, with 25 bases between. Germline V lookup: CDR1 SGHDT, CDR2 YYEEEE. The CDR3 spells CASSLSVPDVSGIGNQPQHF. DNA of the CDR3: TGTGCCAGCAGCTTGTCGGTCCCGGACGTGTCAGGAATCGGCAATCAGCCCCAGCATTTT.

This clonotype was observed many times. The chain combines TRBV7-3 with TRBJ1-3, with D possibly TRBD1 on 5 matching bases. The CDR3 contains 19 residues. The germline V gene has CDR1 SGHTA and CDR2 FQGTGA. V lost 3 bases, J lost 0 bases, and 21 bases lay in between. CDR3 in DNA: TGTGCCAGCAGCTTCAGTGGCCCGGCGGGCGGGGGCTCTGGAAACACCATATATTTT. Its protein product is CASSFSGPAGGGSGNTIYF.

This clonotype was observed at least ten times. The CDR3 region is CASSQVRNGELFF. CDR3 DNA: TGTGCCAGCAGCCAAGTTAGGAACGGGGAGCTGTTTTTT. The genes are TRBV3-1 and TRBJ2-2, with no clear D. CDR3 size: 13 residues. The ends were cut back, 1 base at V and 7 bases at J, with 7 bases in the middle. CDR1 is LGHDT, CDR2 YNNKEL, per germline (reference sequence).

The J gene is TRBJ2-6, the V gene TRBV27, with D perhaps matching TRBD1 or TRBD2 (5 bases each). CDR3 size: 16 residues. Trimming removed 4 bases at V and 0 bases at J, with 10 bases between. In germline, CDR1 is MNHEY, CDR2 SMNVEV (reference sequence). CDR3 protein: CASSSPGASGANVLTF. CDR3 sequence (DNA): TGTGCCAGCAGTTCCCCCGGGGCCTCTGGGGCCAACGTCCTGACTTTC.

The chain recombines TRBV12-3 or TRBV12-4 with TRBJ2-3; 9 nucleotides line up with TRBD1. With 3 bases clipped from V and 4 bases from J, the junction kept 5 bases outside the gene matches. The CDR3 runs 15 residues. CDR3 DNA: TGTGCCAGCAGTTTGGCCCGACAGGGGGCAGATACGCAGTATTTT. Its protein is CASSLARQGADTQYF.